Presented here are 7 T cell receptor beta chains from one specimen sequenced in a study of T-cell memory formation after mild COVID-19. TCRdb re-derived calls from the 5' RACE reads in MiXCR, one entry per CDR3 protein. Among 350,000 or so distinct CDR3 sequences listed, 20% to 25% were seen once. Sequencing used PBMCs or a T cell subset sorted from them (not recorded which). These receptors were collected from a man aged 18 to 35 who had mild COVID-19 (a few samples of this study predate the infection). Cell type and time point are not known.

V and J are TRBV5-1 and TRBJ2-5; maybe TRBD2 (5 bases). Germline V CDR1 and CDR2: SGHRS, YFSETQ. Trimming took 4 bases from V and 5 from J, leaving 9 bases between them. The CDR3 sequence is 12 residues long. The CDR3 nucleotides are TGCGCCAGCAGCGCGGAGGTGGAGACCCAGTACTTC. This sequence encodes CASSAEVETQYF. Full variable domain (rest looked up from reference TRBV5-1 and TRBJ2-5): KAGVTQTPRYLIKTRGQQVTLSCSPISGHRSVSWYQQTPGQGLQFLFEYFSETQRNKGNFPGRFSGRQFSNSRSEMNVSTLELGDSALYLCASSAEVETQYFGPGTRLLVL.

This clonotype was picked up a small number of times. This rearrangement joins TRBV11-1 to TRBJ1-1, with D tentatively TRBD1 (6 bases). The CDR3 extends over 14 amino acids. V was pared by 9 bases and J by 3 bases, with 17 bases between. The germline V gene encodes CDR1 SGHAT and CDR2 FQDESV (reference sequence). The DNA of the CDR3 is TGTGCCAGTAATCGTGACAGGACGGACACTGAAGCTTTCTTT. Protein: CASNRDRTDTEAFF.

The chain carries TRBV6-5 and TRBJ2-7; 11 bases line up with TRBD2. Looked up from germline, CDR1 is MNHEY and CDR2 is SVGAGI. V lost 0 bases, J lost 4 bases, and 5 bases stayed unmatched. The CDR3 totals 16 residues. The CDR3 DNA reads TGTGCCAGCAGTTACTCTCTAGCGGGGGGAGGTTACGAGCAGTACTTC. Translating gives CASSYSLAGGGYEQYF.

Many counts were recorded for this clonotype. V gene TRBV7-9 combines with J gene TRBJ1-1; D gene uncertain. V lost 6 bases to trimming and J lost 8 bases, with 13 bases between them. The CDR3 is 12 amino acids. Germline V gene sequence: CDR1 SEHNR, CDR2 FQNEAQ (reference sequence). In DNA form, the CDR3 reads TGTGCCAGCAGTCGTGTGGTGGCCGAAGCTTTCTTT. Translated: CASSRVVAEAFF.

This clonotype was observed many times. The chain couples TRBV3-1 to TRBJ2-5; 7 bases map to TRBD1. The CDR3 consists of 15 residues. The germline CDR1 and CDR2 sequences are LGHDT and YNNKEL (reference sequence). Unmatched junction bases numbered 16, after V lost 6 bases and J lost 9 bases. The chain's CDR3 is CASSTTRDSHGAQYF. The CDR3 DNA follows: TGTGCCAGCAGTACGACCCGGGACAGTCACGGGGCCCAGTACTTC.

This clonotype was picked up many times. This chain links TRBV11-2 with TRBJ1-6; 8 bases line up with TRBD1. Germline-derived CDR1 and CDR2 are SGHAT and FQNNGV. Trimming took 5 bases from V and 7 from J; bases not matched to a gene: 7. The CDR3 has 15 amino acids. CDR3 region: CASSRQGPTNSPLHF. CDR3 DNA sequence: TGTGCCAGCAGCAGACAGGGGCCTACCAATTCACCCCTCCACTTT.

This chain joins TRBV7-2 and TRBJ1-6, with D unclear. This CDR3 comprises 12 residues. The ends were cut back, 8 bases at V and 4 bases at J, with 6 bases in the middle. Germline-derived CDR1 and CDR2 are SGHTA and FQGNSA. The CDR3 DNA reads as TGTGCCAGCTCGGGGTATAATTCACCCCTCCACTTT. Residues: CASSGYNSPLHF.